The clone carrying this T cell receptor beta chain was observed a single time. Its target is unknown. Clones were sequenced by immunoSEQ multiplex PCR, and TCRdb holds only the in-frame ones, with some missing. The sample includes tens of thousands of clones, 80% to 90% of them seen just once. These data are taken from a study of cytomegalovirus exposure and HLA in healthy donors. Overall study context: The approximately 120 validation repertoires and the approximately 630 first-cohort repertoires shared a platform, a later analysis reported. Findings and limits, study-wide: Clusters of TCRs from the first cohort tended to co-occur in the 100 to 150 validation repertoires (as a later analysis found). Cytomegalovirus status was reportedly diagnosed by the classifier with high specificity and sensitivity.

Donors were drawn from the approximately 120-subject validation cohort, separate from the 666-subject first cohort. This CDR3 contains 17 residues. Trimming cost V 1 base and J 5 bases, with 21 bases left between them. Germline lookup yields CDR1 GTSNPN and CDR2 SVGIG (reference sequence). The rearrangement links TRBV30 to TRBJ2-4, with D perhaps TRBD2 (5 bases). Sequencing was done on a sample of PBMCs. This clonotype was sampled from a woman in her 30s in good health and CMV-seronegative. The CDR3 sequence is CAWSGGSGFFFENIQYF. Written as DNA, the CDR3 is TGTGCCTGGAGTGGTGGGTCGGGGTTTTTTTTTGAAAACATTCAGTACTTC.